The subject of this entry is one TCR beta chain. Its antigen is not known. As the sequencing template, cDNA was produced by extracting RNA and reverse transcribing it. Measured with immunoSEQ multiplex PCR; TCRdb has only the in-frame clones, and not every one. The sample includes around 180,000 clones, roughly 66% of them seen just once. This specimen belongs to a study of CD8+ T cells in alopecia areata. Treatment here: oral pan-JAK inhibitor, 5-10 mg twice daily. Both peripheral blood and punch biopsies of lesional scalp skin were obtained from patients who had alopecia areata. From PBMCs, CD4+ and CD8+ T cells were sorted. General study findings and limits: Higher clonality than in normal scalp was seen in lesional scalp, especially alopecia totalis/universalis. Among patients, TCR sharing was less clear than in mice, a difference possibly due in part to HLA diversity in the patient population.

The CDR3 totals 13 residues. Germline CDR1 LGHNT, CDR2 FRNRAP. Trimming removed 4 bases from V and 9 bases from J, with 13 bases in between. This clonotype originated in a human donor with alopecia areata. The chain has TRBV12-5 and TRBJ2-1; D call uncertain. The sample consisted of CD4+ T cells sorted from blood, taken at week 24, from a patient treated with tofacitinib. CDR3 protein: CASGSPPGPEQFF. Written as DNA, the CDR3 is TGTGCTAGTGGTTCCCCTCCTGGTCCTGAGCAGTTCTTC.